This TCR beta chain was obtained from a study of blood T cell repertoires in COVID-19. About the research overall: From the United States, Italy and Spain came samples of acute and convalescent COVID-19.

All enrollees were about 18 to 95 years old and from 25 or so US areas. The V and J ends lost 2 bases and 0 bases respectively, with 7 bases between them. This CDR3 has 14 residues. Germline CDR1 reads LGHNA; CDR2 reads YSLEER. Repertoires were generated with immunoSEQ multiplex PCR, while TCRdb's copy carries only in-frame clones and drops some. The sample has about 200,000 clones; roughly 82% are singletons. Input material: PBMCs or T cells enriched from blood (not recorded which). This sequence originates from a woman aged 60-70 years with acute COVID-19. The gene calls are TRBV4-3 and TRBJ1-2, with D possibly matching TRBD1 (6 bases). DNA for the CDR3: TGCGCCAGCAGCCAAACAGGGTCTAACTATGGCTACACCTTC. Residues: CASSQTGSNYGYTF.